Listed below are T cell receptor beta chains from one sample, sequenced in a study of blood T cell repertoires in COVID-19. Using immunoSEQ multiplex PCR, the repertoire was profiled, and TCRdb retains in-frame clones only, with some absent. Of about 40,000 clones in the sample, about 80% were seen once. The sequenced sample consisted of peripheral blood. These TCRs come from a human donor with acute or convalescent COVID-19. The donor label of this sample is uncertain. The CDR3 runs from the conserved cysteine through the conserved F or W. A D gene is named only where the DNA matches it firmly. Rows give clone size only sometimes, using once, few, many, or a class for an expanded clone.

d_call j_call v_call clone_size cdr3_nt cdr3_aa
TRBD2 TRBJ2-1 TRBV6-5 - TGTGCCAGCAGTTACTTTGGGACTAGCGGGAAAGATGAGCAGTTCTTC CASSYFGTSGKDEQFF
TRBD1 TRBJ2-5 TRBV19 - TGTGCCAGTAGTGTGCAGGGGGCGAAGACCCAGTACTTC CASSVQGAKTQYF
TRBD1 TRBJ1-6 TRBV27 - TGTGCCAGCAGCCTCTCAAAGGGACAGGGGTATTCACCCCTCCACTTT CASSLSKGQGYSPLHF
TRBD2 TRBJ2-1 TRBV7-8 - TGTGCCAGCAGCTTAGCCCGAGCGGGGTCCTACAATGAGCAGTTCTTC CASSLARAGSYNEQFF
- TRBJ2-2 TRBV19 - TGTGCCAGTAGTCGTGGGACTCCAGGAGCAAACACCGGGGAGCTGTTTTTT CASSRGTPGANTGELFF
TRBD2 TRBJ2-1 TRBV7-8 - TGTGCCAGCAGCTTACGGGAAGGGATAGGCAGCGGGAGTGGGTGGGAGCAGTTCTTC CASSLREGIGSGSGWEQFF
TRBD1 TRBJ1-2 TRBV27 - TGTGCCAGCAGCCGCACCGGGACAGGGGCGACGGTTGTCTATGGCTACACCTTC CASSRTGTGATVVYGYTF
- TRBJ1-4 TRBV7-9 - TGTGCCAGCAGTTGGGGAGCGGAACTGTTTTTT CASSWGAELFF
- TRBJ2-2 TRBV9 - TGTGCCAGCAGCGTAAGCTCCGGGGAGCTGTTTTTT CASSVSSGELFF
TRBD1 TRBJ1-4 TRBV6-5 - TGTGCCAGCAGTTACTCGATGGGGACAGGAAGCGAAAAACTGTTTTTT CASSYSMGTGSEKLFF
TRBD1 TRBJ2-3 TRBV9 - TGTGCCAGCAGCGTAGTGGGGACAGGGGGCACAGATACGCAGTATTTT CASSVVGTGGTDTQYF
TRBD2 TRBJ2-7 TRBV5-4 - TGTGCCAGCAGCTTGGGTAGCGGGGGACCCTACGAGCAGTACTTC CASSLGSGGPYEQYF
- TRBJ2-7 TRBV5-1 - TGCGCCAGCAGCTTGGACGGTCAAACCTACGAGCAGTACTTC CASSLDGQTYEQYF
- TRBJ1-5 TRBV15 - TGTGCCACCAGCAGACCCGGGGGCAATCAGCCCCAGCATTTT CATSRPGGNQPQHF
TRBD1 TRBJ1-2 TRBV7-3 - TGTGCCAGCAGCTTAGGACAGGGGGGCGTCTATGGCTACACCTTC CASSLGQGGVYGYTF
TRBD1 TRBJ1-1 TRBV30 - TGTGCCTGGAGCGCGACAGGGCCTGAAGCTTTCTTT CAWSATGPEAFF
- TRBJ2-2 TRBV25-1 - TGTGCCAGCAGTGAACCCGGGTCCTCCACCGGGGAGCTGTTTTTT CASSEPGSSTGELFF
TRBD2 TRBJ2-1 TRBV11-3 - TGTGCCAGCAGCCGAGGGACTAGCGGGGACGCCTACAATGAGCAGTTCTTC CASSRGTSGDAYNEQFF
TRBD1 TRBJ2-1 TRBV7-3 - TGTGCCAGCAGCTTAAGGGTCAGGGGGCAATCCTACAATGAGCAGTTCTTC CASSLRVRGQSYNEQFF
- TRBJ2-7 TRBV19 - TGTGCCAGTAGTATCGGGACTGCCTGGGGGCAGTACTTC CASSIGTAWGQYF
- TRBJ2-7 TRBV13 - TGTGCCAGCAGCGGGAGAGGACAGTCCCACTACGAGCAGTACTTC CASSGRGQSHYEQYF
TRBD2 TRBJ2-7 TRBV9 - TGTGCCAGCAGCGAAGGGACTAGCGGGAGAAAGAATTCCTACGAGCAGTACTTC CASSEGTSGRKNSYEQYF
TRBD1 TRBJ2-5 TRBV3-1/TRBV3-2 - TGTGCCAGCAGCTTACAGGGGGAGACCCAGTACTTC CASSLQGETQYF
TRBD1 TRBJ1-4 TRBV7-2 - TGTGCCAGCAGGAGGGGACAGCCGAATGAAAAACTGTTTTTT CASRRGQPNEKLFF
- TRBJ1-1 TRBV11-2 - TGTGCCAGCAGCTTAGCGGGGGGGAACACTGAAGCTTTCTTT CASSLAGGNTEAFF
- TRBJ1-5 TRBV5-6 - TGTGCCAGCAGTTCTGGACAGTATAGCAATCAGCCCCAGCATTTT CASSSGQYSNQPQHF
- TRBJ2-3 TRBV3-1/TRBV3-2 - TGTGCCAGCAGCCAAGTTGGTAGCGGCACAGATACGCAGTATTTT CASSQVGSGTDTQYF
TRBD1 TRBJ1-1 TRBV7-6 - TGTGCCAGCAGCGAGACAGGGGTGGCTTTCTTT CASSETGVAFF
TRBD2 TRBJ2-7 TRBV7-2 - TGTGCCAGCAGTGCCGGGACTAGCGTATTCGAGCAGTACTTC CASSAGTSVFEQYF
- TRBJ2-5 TRBV9 - TGTGCCAGCAGCGGGGACTACCAAGAGACCCAGTACTTC CASSGDYQETQYF
TRBD1 TRBJ2-7 TRBV7-3 - TGTGCCAGCAGCTTACAGACAGGGGACGAGCAGTACTTC CASSLQTGDEQYF
- TRBJ2-1 TRBV19 - TGTGCCAGTAGGCCGTTTCCTAGCTCCTACAATGAGCAGTTCTTC CASRPFPSSYNEQFF
TRBD1 TRBJ2-7 TRBV5-1 few TGCGCCAGCAGCTTGGTTGAGACAGGGTGGAACGAGCAGTACTTC CASSLVETGWNEQYF
TRBD1 TRBJ1-5 TRBV19 - TGTGCCACTATGGTCGGGACAGGGAATCAGCCCCAGCATTTT CATMVGTGNQPQHF
TRBD1 TRBJ1-2 TRBV6-5 - TGTGCCAGCAGGAAGGGACAGCCCTATGGCTACACCTTC CASRKGQPYGYTF
- TRBJ2-3 TRBV28 - TGTGCCAGCAGTTTAGGGTCAGGGCCGCGGGGAGATACGCAGTATTTT CASSLGSGPRGDTQYF
TRBD1 TRBJ2-2 TRBV19 - TGTGCCACGAGAGGAGACAGGGGGCGTTGGAACACCGGGGAGCTGTTTTTT CATRGDRGRWNTGELFF
TRBD1 TRBJ1-5 TRBV7-9 - TGTGCCAGCAGCTTGATCGGGACAGGCAATCAGCCCCAGCATTTT CASSLIGTGNQPQHF
TRBD2 TRBJ2-7 TRBV4-3 - TGCGCCAGCAGCCAAGAATGGCGGGGGGACTACGAGCAGTACTTC CASSQEWRGDYEQYF
- TRBJ2-7 TRBV7-9 medium-sized TGTGCCAGCAGCTTGGACAGCACGGGAAACTACGAGCAGTACTTC CASSLDSTGNYEQYF
TRBD2 TRBJ2-2 TRBV28 - TGTGCCAGCAGTTTAGCGGCTAGCGGGGCCGGGGAGCTGTTTTTT CASSLAASGAGELFF
TRBD1 TRBJ1-4 TRBV4-3 - TGCGCCAGCAGCCAAGATCCCCAGGGGGCTAATGAAAAACTGTTTTTT CASSQDPQGANEKLFF
- TRBJ2-2 TRBV7-2 - TGTGCCAGCAGCTTAAACCGAGCCGGGGAGCTGTTTTTT CASSLNRAGELFF
TRBD1 TRBJ1-1 TRBV6-6 - TGTGCCAGCAGCCACGGGACAGTGAACACTGAAGCTTTCTTT CASSHGTVNTEAFF
- TRBJ2-2 TRBV28 - TGTGCCAGCAGTTCTCCCTGGACGGGGTTCACCGGGGAGCTGTTTTTT CASSSPWTGFTGELFF
TRBD1 TRBJ1-3 TRBV24-1 - TGTGCCACCAAACCGGACAGGCTCGGAAACACCATATATTTT CATKPDRLGNTIYF
TRBD1 TRBJ1-2 TRBV19 few TGTGCCAGTAGTATATACGACGGGGACAGTGAGGGCTACACCTTC CASSIYDGDSEGYTF
TRBD1 TRBJ2-7 TRBV30 - TGTGCCTGGAGTCCCGGGACAGGGGACTACGAGCAGTACTTC CAWSPGTGDYEQYF
- TRBJ1-5 TRBV3-1/TRBV3-2 - TGTGCCAGCAGCCAGGGGAGAATGAGCAATCAGCCCCAGCATTTT CASSQGRMSNQPQHF
TRBD1 TRBJ2-7 TRBV6-5 - TGTGCCAGCACCTCAGCCCGGGACAGGGGCTACGAGCAGTACTTC CASTSARDRGYEQYF
- TRBJ1-2 TRBV2 - TGTGCCCAGACGAGGGCTCGGGATGGCTACACCTTC CAQTRARDGYTF